The next 20 T cell receptor beta chains were all read from a single sample in a study of T cell repertoires in cytomegalovirus infection. Their antigens remain unidentified. TCRdb reprocessed the reads via MiXCR and lists one record per CDR3 protein. This table has around 69,000 distinct CDR3 sequences, about 20% appearing once. Sequencing was performed on CD8+ T cells from cultured PBMCs, taken from culture after CMV antigen stimulation. These receptors were collected from a human donor in good health (CMV status not recorded). Some clones in this sample may be carry-over from other donors' samples.

The chain carries TRBV7-9 and TRBJ2-7, with 12 bases fitting TRBD2. Germline CDR1 SEHNR, CDR2 FQNEAQ (reference sequence). This CDR3 has 15 amino acids. J lost 5 bases, V lost 2 bases, and 4 bases had no gene match. This chain's CDR3 is CASSLSSSGGDEQYF. For the CDR3, the DNA is TGTGCCAGCAGCTTATCCTCTAGCGGGGGGGACGAGCAGTACTTC. Combining the CDR3 with reference TRBV7-9 and TRBJ2-7 gives the whole variable domain DTGVSQNPRHKITKRGQNVTFRCDPISEHNRLYWYRQTLGQGPEFLTYFQNEAQLEKSRLLSDRFSAERPKGSFSTLEIQRTEQGDSAMYLCASSLSSSGGDEQYFGPGTRLTVT.

This clonotype was counted only a few times. The J gene is TRBJ2-5, the V gene TRBV7-6; the D gene is possibly TRBD1 (7 bases). This CDR3 contains 15 residues. V lost 2 bases and J 2 bases, leaving 12 bases between the germline ends. Germline V gene data show CDR1 as SGHVS and CDR2 as FNYEAQ. CDR3 DNA: TGTGCCAGCAGCTTAAGGAGGGGGCCACAAGAGACCCAGTACTTC. Residues: CASSLRRGPQETQYF.

This clonotype has only a few counts. The V and J genes are TRBV6-6 and TRBJ2-4; TRBD1 aligns across 10 bases. Germline V lookup: CDR1 MNHNY, CDR2 SVGAGI (reference sequence). The J segment lost 0 bases and the V segment lost 4 bases, leaving 3 bases of the junction unmatched. The CDR3 consists of 16 residues. The CDR3 region is CASSWTGGLAKNIQYF. The CDR3 bases are TGTGCCAGCAGTTGGACAGGGGGACTAGCCAAAAACATTCAGTACTTC.

This clonotype turned up a few times. V usage is TRBV7-9 and J usage is TRBJ1-3; 9 bases are shared with TRBD1. Germline assignment: CDR1 SEHNR and CDR2 FQNEAQ (reference sequence). The CDR3 totals 16 residues. The ends lost 6 bases at V and 1 base at J; junction bases unmatched: 7. CDR3 sequence (DNA): TGTGCCAGCAGAGTGCCGGGACAGGGATCTGGAAACACCATATATTTT. Its protein product is CASRVPGQGSGNTIYF.

This clonotype was seen more than once but under ten times. The chain uses TRBV12-3 or TRBV12-4 and TRBJ2-7; 8 bases line up with TRBD1. The CDR3 has 14 residues. With V trimmed by 3 bases and J by 6 bases, 7 bases remained unmatched. This CDR3 reads CASSLGTGWSEQYF. The DNA of the CDR3 is TGTGCCAGCAGTTTGGGGACAGGTTGGTCCGAGCAGTACTTC.

The genes are TRBV4-1 and TRBJ2-3; a weak D match, TRBD2 (6 bases). Germline assignment: CDR1 MGHRA and CDR2 YSYEKL. This CDR3 comprises 15 residues. The V gene lost 3 bases and the J gene lost 4 bases, with 14 bases spanning the gap. The CDR3 DNA reads as TGCGCCAGCAGCCACACTTGGGAGGCAGCAGATACGCAGTATTTT. Translating it yields CASSHTWEAADTQYF.

The rearrangement joins TRBV28 to TRBJ2-1; D may be TRBD1 (5 bases). The length of the CDR3 is 15 residues. The V end lost 7 bases, the J end lost 8 bases, and 21 bases lay between the germline ends. Germline CDR1 MDHEN, CDR2 SYDVKM. CDR3 in amino acids: CASTKRQGRMDEQFF. In DNA, the CDR3 is TGTGCCAGCACCAAACGGCAGGGCCGGATGGATGAGCAGTTCTTC.

This chain uses TRBV10-3 with TRBJ1-2; D may be TRBD1 (6 bases). The CDR3 length is 13 residues. V was trimmed by 10 bases and J by 2 bases, leaving 14 bases between them. Germline loops: CDR1 ENHRY, CDR2 SYGVKD. CDR3: CATTGQQNYGYTF. In DNA, the CDR3 is TGTGCCACCACCGGACAGCAGAACTATGGCTACACCTTC.

J is TRBJ1-6 and V is TRBV9; D is possibly TRBD1 (5 bases). The length of the CDR3 is 14 residues. V lost 3 bases and J 10 bases, leaving 14 bases between the germline ends. In germline, CDR1 is SGDLS, CDR2 YYNGEE. The CDR3 reads CASSDGSDSSPLHF. DNA of the CDR3: TGTGCCAGCAGCGACGGGAGTGACAGCTCACCCCTCCACTTT.

This clonotype was seen only a few times. The chain couples TRBV7-2 to TRBJ2-1, with D uncertain. The V end was cut by 5 bases, the J end by 6 bases, with 14 bases between. CDR1 is SGHTA, CDR2 FQGNSA, per germline. This CDR3 spans 14 amino acids. CDR3 protein: CASSPSPYLNEQFF. CDR3 bases: TGTGCCAGCAGCCCGTCGCCCTATCTCAATGAGCAGTTCTTC.

This clonotype showed up just a few times. The V call is TRBV27, the J call TRBJ2-7, with 7 bases matching TRBD2. The CDR3 runs to 14 residues. The J segment lost 1 base and the V segment lost 0 bases, leaving 0 bases of the junction unmatched. Germline-derived CDR1 and CDR2 are MNHEY and SMNVEV (reference sequence). The CDR3 DNA sequence: TGTGCCAGCAGTTTATCAGCGGGGTCCTACGAGCAGTACTTC. Protein product: CASSLSAGSYEQYF.

The chain uses TRBV7-7 and TRBJ2-5, with TRBD1 matching 7 bases. Trimming took 2 bases from V and 2 from J; bases not matched to a gene: 2. Germline-derived CDR1 and CDR2 are SSHAT and FNYEAQ (reference sequence). The CDR3 totals 14 residues. In DNA form, the CDR3 reads TGTGCCAGCAGCTTAAAGGGGGCACAAGAGACCCAGTACTTC. The encoded protein is CASSLKGAQETQYF.

The gene calls are TRBV2 and TRBJ2-4; maybe TRBD1 (6 bases). This CDR3 region has 13 residues. V lost 4 bases and J lost 5, with 9 bases in between. The germline CDR1 and CDR2 sequences are SNHLY and FYNNEI. The CDR3 DNA sequence: TGTGCCAGCAGTGGGGCAGGGGAAAACATTCAGTACTTC. Its protein is CASSGAGENIQYF. The variable domain in full, completed from reference TRBV2 and TRBJ2-4, reads EPEVTQTPSHQVTQMGQEVILRCVPISNHLYFYWYRQILGQKVEFLVSFYNNEISEKSEIFDDQFSVERPDGSNFTLKIRSTKLEDSAMYFCASSGAGENIQYFGAGTRLSVL.

The table lists this clonotype with many counts. Written as DNA, the CDR3 is TGTGCCAGCAGCTTAGATCCCGGGGAAGCATACGAGCAGTACTTC. Protein sequence: CASSLDPGEAYEQYF. The chain combines TRBV11-2 with TRBJ2-7; a weak D match, TRBD2 (5 bases). Per germline, CDR1 SGHAT and CDR2 FQNNGV. The CDR3 consists of 15 residues. V was trimmed by 0 bases and J by 4 bases, leaving 13 bases between them.

This clonotype was counted ten times or more. The rearrangement uses TRBV11-1 and TRBJ1-3; perhaps TRBD1 as D (5 bases). V lost 3 bases and J 4 bases, leaving 13 bases between the germline ends. Germline assignment: CDR1 SGHAT and CDR2 FQDESV (reference sequence). There are 15 residues in the CDR3. CDR3 bases: TGTGCCAGCAGCTTGACAGCAATAGGCGGAAACACCATATATTTT. Protein product: CASSLTAIGGNTIYF.

J is TRBJ2-5 and V is TRBV7-9; 8 nucleotides align to TRBD1. Per the germline V gene, CDR1 is SEHNR and CDR2 is FQNEAQ (reference sequence). Losses at the gene ends were 6 bases for V and 4 bases for J; bases not matched to a gene: 7. The CDR3 consists of 14 residues. CDR3 in DNA: TGTGCCAGCAGGAGCCAGGGGGCGCGAGAGACCCAGTACTTC. This encodes CASRSQGARETQYF. Looking up the rest from reference TRBV7-9 and TRBJ2-5 gives the full variable domain: DTGVSQNPRHKITKRGQNVTFRCDPISEHNRLYWYRQTLGQGPEFLTYFQNEAQLEKSRLLSDRFSAERPKGSFSTLEIQRTEQGDSAMYLCASRSQGARETQYFGPGTRLLVL.

This clonotype was seen more than once but under ten times. The genes are TRBV6-1 and TRBJ2-6, with D hard to call. V lost 3 bases and J lost 1, with 7 bases in between. Germline CDR1 is MNHNS and CDR2 is SASEGT. The CDR3 covers 15 residues. The CDR3 region is CASSDFGSGANVLTF. CDR3 bases: TGTGCCAGCAGTGATTTTGGTTCTGGGGCCAACGTCCTGACTTTC.

This clonotype showed up just a few times. The chain is built from TRBV6-6 and TRBJ1-1, with a tentative D call TRBD1 (5 bases). CDR1 and CDR2 (germline): MNHNY, SVGAGI (reference sequence). The CDR3 extends over 13 amino acids. V lost 6 bases, J lost 1 base, and 9 bases lay in between. DNA for the CDR3: TGTGCCAGCAGATCCGACAGGAACACTGAAGCTTTCTTT. Encoded protein: CASRSDRNTEAFF.

This chain links TRBV7-9 with TRBJ2-3; 8 bases agree with TRBD2. The CDR3 contains 15 residues. V trimming: 5 bases; J trimming: 0 bases; junction bases outside the gene matches: 4. Germline CDR1 SEHNR, CDR2 FQNEAQ (reference sequence). The CDR3 protein is CASSPRGVSTDTQYF. CDR3 DNA sequence: TGTGCCAGCAGCCCGCGGGGGGTCAGCACAGATACGCAGTATTTT.

In this sample, this clonotype turned up a few times. The rearrangement joins TRBV7-6 to TRBJ2-1; 11 nucleotides align to TRBD2. After removal of 2 bases from V and 8 bases from J, the junction contained 8 bases not matched to a gene. The V gene's germline CDR1 is SGHVS and CDR2 FNYEAQ. This CDR3 contains 16 residues. CDR3 nucleotide sequence: TGTGCCAGCAGCTTAACGCTAGCGGGGGGAAGAGATGAGCAGTTCTTC. This translates into CASSLTLAGGRDEQFF.